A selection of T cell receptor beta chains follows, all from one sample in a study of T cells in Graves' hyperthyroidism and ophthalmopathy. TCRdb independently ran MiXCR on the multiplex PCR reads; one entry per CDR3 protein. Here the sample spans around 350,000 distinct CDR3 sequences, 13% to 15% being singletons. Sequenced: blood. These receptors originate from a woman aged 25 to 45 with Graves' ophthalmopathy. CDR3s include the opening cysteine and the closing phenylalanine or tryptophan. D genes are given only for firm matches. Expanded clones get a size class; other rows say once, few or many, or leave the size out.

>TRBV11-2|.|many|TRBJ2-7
TGTGCCAGCAGCTTAGATCCGCTTCAGACACCCTCCTACGAGCAGTACTTC
CASSLDPLQTPSYEQYF
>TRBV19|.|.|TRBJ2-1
TGTGCCAGTACCCCCCGACAGAGGCCAGCGTCGGATGAGCAGTTCTTC
CASTPRQRPASDEQFF
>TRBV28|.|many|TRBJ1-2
TGTGCCAGCAGTGGGTCAGGGTATTCCTATGGCTACACCTTC
CASSGSGYSYGYTF
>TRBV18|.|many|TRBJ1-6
TGTGCCAGCTCACGGAGACAGGATGACAATTCACCCCTCCACTTT
CASSRRQDDNSPLHF
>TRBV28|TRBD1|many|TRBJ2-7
TGTGCCAGTACCGGGACAGGTTCCTACGAGCAGTACTTC
CASTGTGSYEQYF
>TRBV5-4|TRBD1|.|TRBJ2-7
TGTGCCAGCAGCTTCGGACAGGGGGGCGAGCAGTACTTC
CASSFGQGGEQYF
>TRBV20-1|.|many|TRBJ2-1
TGCAGTGCCCCAGCGCGAAACTCCTACAATGAGCAGTTCTTC
CSAPARNSYNEQFF
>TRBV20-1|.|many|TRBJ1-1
TGCAGTGCTAGAGCTAGGGTAGGAAGCTTTCGGGCTTTCTTT
CSARARVGSFRAFF
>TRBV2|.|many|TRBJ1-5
TGTGCCAGCCTATCAGGGACCTTCAATCAGCCCCAGCATTTT
CASLSGTFNQPQHF
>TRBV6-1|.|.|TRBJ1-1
TGTGCCAGCAGTGAAAGACAGACGCTGAACACTGAAGCTTTCTTT
CASSERQTLNTEAFF
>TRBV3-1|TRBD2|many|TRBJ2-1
TGTGCCAGCAGCCCGCGGGGGGCCGTCCACAATGAGCAGTTCTTC
CASSPRGAVHNEQFF
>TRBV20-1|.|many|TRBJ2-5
TGCAGTGCTAGTTCGGGACTCGTACAAGAGACCCAGTACTTC
CSASSGLVQETQYF
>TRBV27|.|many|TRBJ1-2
TGTGCCAGCAGGCCACAGGGTCCCTATGGCTACACCTTC
CASRPQGPYGYTF
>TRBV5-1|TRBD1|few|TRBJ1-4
TGCGCCAGCAGCCTAAGACAGGGGACTAATGAAAAACTGTTTTTT
CASSLRQGTNEKLFF
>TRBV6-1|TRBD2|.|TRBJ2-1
TGTGCCAGCAGTGAAGGGACTAGCGGGGGGGGGAACAATGAGCAGTTCTTC
CASSEGTSGGGNNEQFF
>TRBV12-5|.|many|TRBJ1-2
TGTGCTAGTGGTTCGACAGGCATAGAGGGCTACACCTTC
CASGSTGIEGYTF
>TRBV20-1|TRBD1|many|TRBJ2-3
TGCAGTGCTAGCGCCCGGACAGGTCGCCCCACAGATACGCAGTATTTT
CSASARTGRPTDTQYF
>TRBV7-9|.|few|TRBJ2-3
TGTGCCAGTGCAGGGTCAGATACGCAGTATTTT
CASAGSDTQYF
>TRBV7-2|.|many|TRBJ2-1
TGTGCCAGCAGCTTAGCCCCGGGGGTGCAACCTGAGCAGTTCTTC
CASSLAPGVQPEQFF
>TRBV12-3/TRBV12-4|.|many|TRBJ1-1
TGTGCCAGCTCACCTCTGATGAACACTGAAGCTTTCTTT
CASSPLMNTEAFF
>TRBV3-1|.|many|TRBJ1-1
TGTGCCAGCAGCCAAGAATACAAGGGAGGGGAAGCTTTCTTT
CASSQEYKGGEAFF
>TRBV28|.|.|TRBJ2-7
TGTGCCAGCAGAAATCACGGGCAGTTTGGCGAGCAGTGCTTC
CASRNHGQFGEQCF
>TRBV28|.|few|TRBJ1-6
TGTGCCAGCAGGCTTTTCAATTCACCCCTCCACTTT
CASRLFNSPLHF
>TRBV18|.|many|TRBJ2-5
TGTGCCAGCTCACCACCGGTGCGGGAGACCCAGTACTTC
CASSPPVRETQYF
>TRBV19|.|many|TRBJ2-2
TGTGCCAGTAGTCCCAGGGTGGGCGTCGCGAACACCGGGGAGCTGTTTTTT
CASSPRVGVANTGELFF
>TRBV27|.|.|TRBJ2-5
TGTGCCAGCCGTGGGCAGGGGACGAGGGAGACCCAGTACTTC
CASRGQGTRETQYF
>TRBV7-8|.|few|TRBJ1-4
TGTGCCAGCAGCGCAAGACAGGAAAAACTGTTTTTT
CASSARQEKLFF
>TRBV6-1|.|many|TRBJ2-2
TGTGCCAGCAGTGAATTCGGGGGCGGCACCGGGGAGCTGTTTTTT
CASSEFGGGTGELFF
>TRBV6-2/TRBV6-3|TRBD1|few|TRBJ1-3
TGTGCCAGCAGTAAACGACAGGGGCGAGTTTCGGGAAACACCATATATTTT
CASSKRQGRVSGNTIYF
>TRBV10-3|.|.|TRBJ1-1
TGTGCCATCAGTGAGACGATGAACACTGAAGCTTTCTTT
CAISETMNTEAFF
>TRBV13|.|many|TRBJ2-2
TGTGCCAGCATGCGGTCCACAGCATCGAACACCGGGGAGCTGTTTTTT
CASMRSTASNTGELFF
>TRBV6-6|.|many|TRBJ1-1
TGTGCCAGCAGTTACCTTTTGAGGGGGACGGTTGAAGCTTTCTTT
CASSYLLRGTVEAFF
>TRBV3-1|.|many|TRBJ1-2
TGTGCCAGCAGCCAATTGCAGCAATCTTATCGTGGCTACACCTTC
CASSQLQQSYRGYTF
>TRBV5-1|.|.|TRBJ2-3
TGCGCCAGCAGCTCCGGGAGCGGGCACACAGATACGCAGTATTTT
CASSSGSGHTDTQYF
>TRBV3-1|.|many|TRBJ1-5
TGTGCCAGCAGCCAAGGATCCCCACAGATCAATCAGCCCCAGCATTTT
CASSQGSPQINQPQHF
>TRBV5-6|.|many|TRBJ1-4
TGTGCCAGCAGCCGGAATACAGGGACACCCGTTGATAATGAAAAACTGTTTTTT
CASSRNTGTPVDNEKLFF